Below, 22 T cell receptor beta chains from the same sample are listed, as sequenced in a study of CD8 T cells in ankylosing spondylitis. Each CDR3 protein is one row after TCRdb ran MiXCR on the 5' RACE reads. This table holds 150,000 to 200,000 distinct CDR3 sequences, about a sixth found once. Material for sequencing was blood, either unsorted or a sorted T cell fraction (not recorded which). The source is a male donor with ankylosing spondylitis or in good health (not recorded which).

In its sample, this clonotype was seen a few times. The chain links TRBV14 to TRBJ2-2; D not certain. The CDR3 covers 15 residues. V was shortened by 0 bases and J by 3 bases, with 8 bases between the two germline ends. Germline V gives CDR1 SGHDN, CDR2 FVKESK. CDR3 nucleotide sequence: TGTGCCAGCAGCCAAGAATACGCTTACACCGGGGAGCTGTTTTTT. Translated: CASSQEYAYTGELFF.

This clonotype has ten or more counts. The chain employs TRBV25-1 and TRBJ1-2; D is perhaps TRBD1 (6 bases). CDR3 size: 12 residues. In germline, CDR1 is MGHDK, CDR2 SYGVNS. V lost 3 bases and J lost 10, with 12 bases in between. The CDR3 nucleotides are TGTGCCAGCAGTGACCGGGACATCTACTACACCTTC. This gives the protein CASSDRDIYYTF.

This clonotype appeared a few times. The chain combines TRBV28 with TRBJ2-2; TRBD2 matches 13 bases. The CDR3 has 17 amino acids. V shed 3 bases and J 6 bases; nucleotides not matched to a gene: 7. Per the germline V gene, CDR1 is MDHEN and CDR2 is SYDVKM. This CDR3 reads CASSLELAGGLAGELFF. CDR3 bases: TGTGCCAGCAGTTTGGAACTAGCGGGAGGGTTGGCCGGGGAGCTGTTTTTT.

This clonotype occurred a few times. The chain employs TRBV20-1 and TRBJ2-2, with a possible D match to TRBD2 (5 bases). CDR1 and CDR2 (germline): DFQATT, SNEGSKA (reference sequence). This CDR3 contains 14 residues. Deletions cut 3 bases from V and 0 bases from J, with 8 bases between. The CDR3 DNA reads TGCAGTGCTAGTGCGGGCACGAACACCGGGGAGCTGTTTTTT. Translated: CSASAGTNTGELFF.

This clonotype has just a few counts. The rearrangement joins TRBV7-6 to TRBJ1-1; no reliable D call. The CDR3 loop spans 15 amino acids. Germline assignment: CDR1 SGHVS and CDR2 FNYEAQ. Trimming removed 4 bases at V and 1 base at J, with 13 bases between. The CDR3 spells CASSSSMVGNTEAFF. As DNA, the CDR3 is TGTGCCAGCAGCTCTTCAATGGTGGGGAACACTGAAGCTTTCTTT. The full variable domain, rest sourced from reference TRBV7-6 and TRBJ1-1, is GAGVSQSPRYKVTKRGQDVALRCDPISGHVSLYWYRQALGQGPEFLTYFNYEAQQDKSGLPNDRFSAERPEGSISTLTIQRTEQRDSAMYRCASSSSMVGNTEAFFGQGTRLTVV.

This clonotype was seen only a few times. J is TRBJ2-2 and V is TRBV2; the match to TRBD2 covers 9 bases. Germline lookup yields CDR1 SNHLY and CDR2 FYNNEI. V lost 7 bases to trimming and J lost 0 bases; unmatched junction nucleotides: 3. The CDR3 loop spans 15 amino acids. CDR3 residues: CASTIAGANTGELFF. The CDR3 nucleotides read TGTGCCAGCACGATAGCGGGAGCGAACACCGGGGAGCTGTTTTTT.

This clonotype was detected many times. The rearrangement links TRBV11-1 to TRBJ2-7; D may be TRBD1 (6 bases). The CDR3 covers 13 residues. In germline, CDR1 is SGHAT, CDR2 FQDESV (reference sequence). V was clipped by 4 bases and J by 2 bases, with 9 bases between them. This CDR3 reads CASSSRQAYEQYF. The CDR3 DNA sequence: TGTGCCAGCAGCTCCCGACAGGCCTACGAGCAGTACTTC.

At least ten counts were recorded for this clonotype. The rearrangement links TRBV5-1 to TRBJ2-5, with D hard to call. Trimming removed 0 bases at V and 5 bases at J, with 14 bases between. CDR1 and CDR2 (germline): SGHRS, YFSETQ. The CDR3 loop spans 15 amino acids. The CDR3 nucleotides are TGCGCCAGCAGCTTGGAACGATCGGCCGGGGAGACCCAGTACTTC. Its protein is CASSLERSAGETQYF.

The chain couples TRBV20-1 to TRBJ2-5; 11 bases are shared with TRBD1. Germline V gene sequence: CDR1 DFQATT, CDR2 SNEGSKA (reference sequence). This CDR3 has 14 amino acids. J lost 4 bases, V lost 4 bases, and 5 bases had no gene match. The CDR3 nucleotides read TGCAGTGCTAAAGGACAGGGGGCACGAGAGACCCAGTACTTC. Translated: CSAKGQGARETQYF.

This clonotype occurred many times. The chain has TRBV5-1 and TRBJ2-2, with D possibly called TRBD1 or TRBD2 (5 bases each). The CDR3 consists of 14 residues. Deletions cut 4 bases from V and 5 bases from J, with 12 bases between. Germline values: CDR1 SGHRS, CDR2 YFSETQ. As DNA, the CDR3 is TGCGCCAGCAGCGGGGGAGACGGAACCGGGGAGCTGTTTTTT. This encodes CASSGGDGTGELFF.

This clonotype was recorded at least ten times. The chain couples TRBV5-1 to TRBJ1-5; no reliable D call. The CDR3 has 14 residues. V was cut by 0 bases and J by 6 bases, with 10 bases left in between. From germline, CDR1 is SGHRS and CDR2 YFSETQ. CDR3 loop: CASSLGSPGQPQHF. CDR3 nucleotides: TGCGCCAGCAGCTTGGGTAGTCCCGGTCAGCCCCAGCATTTT.

This clonotype was counted only a few times. The J gene is TRBJ2-1, the V gene TRBV6-5, with TRBD2 as a possible D gene (6 bases). The germline V gene encodes CDR1 MNHEY and CDR2 SVGAGI. The CDR3 contains 12 residues. Deletions cut 0 bases from V and 14 bases from J, with 11 bases between. In nucleotides, the CDR3 is TGTGCCAGCAGTTACTCGGGCGGAGGGGAGTTCTTC. Translating gives CASSYSGGGEFF.

This chain links TRBV6-5 with TRBJ2-5, with 7 bases matching TRBD1. Losses at the gene ends were 5 bases for V and 4 bases for J; bases not matched to a gene: 7. The germline gives CDR1 MNHEY, CDR2 SVGAGI. This CDR3 contains 14 residues. The CDR3 region has the DNA TGTGCCAGCAGTCCCACAGGGGTCCCAGAGACCCAGTACTTC. This gives the protein CASSPTGVPETQYF.

This clonotype was found many times. The chain employs TRBV5-6 and TRBJ2-3; 9 bases map to TRBD2. The CDR3 runs 15 residues. After removal of 1 base from V and 2 bases from J, the junction contained 2 bases not matched to a gene. Germline loops: CDR1 SGHDT, CDR2 YYEEEE. This CDR3 reads CASSLPSGNTDTQYF. The CDR3 DNA is TGTGCCAGCAGCTTGCCTAGCGGGAACACAGATACGCAGTATTTT.

This clonotype was seen many times. The chain couples TRBV5-1 to TRBJ1-1, with a possible D match to TRBD1 (5 bases). This CDR3 is 14 amino acids long. The germline gives CDR1 SGHRS, CDR2 YFSETQ. V dropped 0 bases and J dropped 4 bases, with 10 bases sitting between them. The CDR3 reads CASSLEPGTTEAFF. The CDR3 DNA reads as TGCGCCAGCAGCTTGGAGCCAGGGACCACTGAAGCTTTCTTT.

In this sample, this clonotype turned up a few times. J is TRBJ2-1 and V is TRBV4-1; TRBD2 aligns across 8 bases. After removal of 6 bases from V and 2 bases from J, the junction contained 6 bases not matched to a gene. Looked up from germline, CDR1 is MGHRA and CDR2 is YSYEKL. This CDR3 comprises 15 residues. The CDR3 region has the DNA TGCGCCAGCAGGTCAAAGGGACTAGCCTACAATGAGCAGTTCTTC. Amino acids: CASRSKGLAYNEQFF.

The chain couples TRBV5-4 to TRBJ2-1; 12 bases agree with TRBD2. V trimming: 1 base; J trimming: 8 bases; junction bases outside the gene matches: 4. CDR1 is SGHNT and CDR2 is YYREEE in the germline V gene (reference sequence). This CDR3 is built from 15 residues. CDR3: CASSLTSGRSDEQFF. The CDR3 nucleotides are TGTGCCAGCAGCTTGACTAGCGGGAGGTCGGATGAGCAGTTCTTC.

This clonotype appeared many times. As DNA, the CDR3 is TGCGCCAGCAGCTCCTCCCCGGGACTAGCAGATGAGCAGTTCTTC. It codes for CASSSSPGLADEQFF. The chain is built from TRBV5-1 and TRBJ2-1, with 9 bases that match TRBD2. Germline trimming cut 3 bases from V and 8 bases from J; bases unmatched to any gene: 9. The CDR3 consists of 15 residues. Germline lookup yields CDR1 SGHRS and CDR2 YFSETQ.

This chain joins TRBV30 and TRBJ1-1, with a weak D call TRBD1 (6 bases). The CDR3 spans 16 residues. Trimming cost V 3 bases and J 1 base, with 18 bases left between them. The germline gives CDR1 GTSNPN, CDR2 SVGIG (reference sequence). For the CDR3, the DNA is TGTGCCTGGAGCGGTCCCGGGACATCTCCGAACACTGAAGCTTTCTTT. Encoded protein: CAWSGPGTSPNTEAFF.

This clonotype was seen ten or more times. The chain couples TRBV5-1 to TRBJ2-3; tentative D call: TRBD2 (5 bases). The length of the CDR3 is 14 residues. Trimming pared 1 base from V and 1 base from J, leaving 7 bases between. Looked up from germline, CDR1 is SGHRS and CDR2 is YFSETQ. The CDR3 nucleotides are TGCGCCAGCAGCTTGAATAGCGGCACAGATACGCAGTATTTT. Protein sequence: CASSLNSGTDTQYF.

This clonotype was seen ten or more times. The J gene is TRBJ2-5, the V gene TRBV5-1, with D tentatively TRBD1 (6 bases). The CDR3 is 14 amino acids. V gave up 2 bases and J gave up 1 base, with 9 bases separating them. Germline CDR1 and CDR2: SGHRS and YFSETQ. The CDR3 bases are TGCGCCAGCAGCTTCGGACAGCCCCAAGAGACCCAGTACTTC. Protein sequence: CASSFGQPQETQYF.

This clonotype was counted only a few times. The V gene is TRBV11-2, the J gene TRBJ2-2; 10 nucleotides line up with TRBD2. J gave up 10 bases and V 0 bases, and 11 bases lay outside the gene matches. Germline CDR1 and CDR2: SGHAT and FQNNGV. CDR3 length: 17 amino acids. CDR3 residues: CASSLELAGGLPAELFF. Here the CDR3 DNA reads TGTGCCAGCAGCTTAGAGTTAGCGGGAGGCCTACCGGCGGAGCTGTTTTTT.